This record covers a single TCR beta chain. The antigen remains unidentified. Genomic DNA from each subset was divided evenly over several immunoSEQ plates. About 33,000 T cell genomes (approximately 210 ng DNA) went into each sorted-subset replicate. Libraries were prepared by immunoSEQ multiplex PCR; TCRdb keeps only in-frame clonotypes and omits some of them. The sample holds 2 million to 2.5 million clones, over 90% seen once. This sample is part of a study of shared clonotypes between healthy human individuals. Study-level points and caveats: Naive CD4 clonotype sharing across several donors was about 5%.

Trimming cost V 4 bases and J 0 bases, with 7 bases left between them. The length of the CDR3 is 14 residues. Germline loops: CDR1 MGHRA, CDR2 YSYEKL. This chain links TRBV4-1 with TRBJ2-1, with D perhaps TRBD2 (6 bases). The clonotype comes from a man aged 18-30 years in good health. Some clones in this sample may be carry-over from other donors' samples. Source material: naive CD4+ T cells from PBMCs. Subset noted: CD45RA+ positively selected. The CDR3: CASSREDSYNEQFF. DNA for the CDR3: TGCGCCAGCAGCCGGGAGGACTCCTACAATGAGCAGTTCTTC.